Shown below are 4 T cell receptor beta chains from a single sample sequenced in a study of shared clonotypes between healthy human individuals. The assay was immunoSEQ multiplex PCR, and TCRdb's table has in-frame clones only and misses some. The data contain over 1.4 million clones, around 97% of them singletons. The specimen sequenced was naive CD4+ T cells sorted from blood. This sample's subset: CD45RA+ positively selected. The receptor source for this set is a man in his thirties or forties in good health.

The chain has TRBV5-6 and TRBJ2-1; D may be TRBD2 (5 bases). The V end was cut by 2 bases, the J end by 0 bases, with 9 bases between. The CDR3 extends over 15 amino acids. CDR1 and CDR2 (germline): SGHDT, YYEEEE. CDR3 bases: TGTGCCAGCAGCTTCCCGGGAAGCTCCTACAATGAGCAGTTCTTC. Protein: CASSFPGSSYNEQFF.

The chain joins TRBV28 to TRBJ2-3, with D possibly matching TRBD2 (6 bases). V lost 11 bases and J lost 4, with 13 bases in between. This CDR3 spans 12 amino acids. CDR1 MDHEN and CDR2 SYDVKM come from the germline V gene. The CDR3 coding sequence is TGTGCCGCGGGTGGAGGGGCAGATACGCAGTATTTT. Residues: CAAGGGADTQYF.

V is TRBV29-1 and J is TRBJ1-2; unclear D gene. V lost 8 bases and J lost 5, with 12 bases in between. The germline gives CDR1 SQVTM, CDR2 ANQGSEA. The CDR3 runs to 11 residues. The CDR3 sequence is CSSTWGYGYTF. The DNA of the CDR3 is TGCAGCTCGACCTGGGGATATGGCTACACCTTC.

This clone was found once. In the same sample, other DNA sequences code for this CDR3. The chain has TRBV4-1 and TRBJ2-7; D is unclear. The V end lost 2 bases, the J end lost 6 bases, and 8 bases lay between the germline ends. This CDR3 has 12 amino acids. Per the germline V gene, CDR1 is MGHRA and CDR2 is YSYEKL. CDR3 region: CASSQPLGEQYF. The CDR3 DNA follows: TGCGCCAGCAGCCAACCCCTAGGCGAGCAGTACTTC.